The rows below give T cell receptor beta chains drawn from one sample of a study of T cells in Graves' hyperthyroidism and ophthalmopathy. In TCRdb, the multiplex PCR reads were re-called with MiXCR into one record per CDR3 protein. In the table there are about 350,000 distinct CDR3 sequences, nearly 15% of which are singletons. The sequencing input was blood. Every receptor here comes from a woman aged 55 to 70 with Graves' ophthalmopathy. Both conserved end residues are part of each CDR3. A D gene is named only where the DNA matches it firmly. Clone size, where shown, is once, few, many, or a class for clones that have expanded.

TRBJ2-1,TRBV2,many,TRBD2,TGTTCCACTGGGGGACTAGGCGGTGAGCAGTTCTTC,CSTGGLGGEQFF
TRBJ1-5,TRBV2,many,TRBD1,TGTGCCAGCAGTGTAGACAGGGGGCTGGGTCAGCCCCAGCATTTT,CASSVDRGLGQPQHF
TRBJ1-6,TRBV2,many,-,TGTGCCAGCAGAGTGGGTTCACCCCTCCACTTT,CASRVGSPLHF
TRBJ2-7,TRBV20-1,-,-,TGCAGTGCTAGAGCCCCGGACGGAGCCTCCTACGAGCAGTGCTTC,CSARAPDGASYEQCF
TRBJ1-1,TRBV29-1,many,-,TGCAGCGTTACAAAGGGGGGTGAGACTGAAGCTTTCTTT,CSVTKGGETEAFF
TRBJ2-1,TRBV3-1,-,TRBD2,TGTGCCAGCAGCACGGGACTAGCGATATACAATGAGCAGTTCTTC,CASSTGLAIYNEQFF
TRBJ1-2,TRBV28,many,-,TGTGCCAGCAGTTTGGCGCAAAGGTTGTCTAACTATGGCTACACCTTC,CASSLAQRLSNYGYTF
TRBJ1-5,TRBV20-1,many,-,TGCAGTGCCCAGGGGAATAGCAATCAGCCCCAGCATTTT,CSAQGNSNQPQHF
TRBJ2-3,TRBV20-1,-,-,TGCAGTGCCCCAGGGGGGGCGGGACTGCCAGATACGCAGTATTTT,CSAPGGAGLPDTQYF
TRBJ2-5,TRBV7-3,many,-,TGTGCCAGCAGCTCCCTGGGGCGAAAAGAGACCCAGTACTTC,CASSSLGRKETQYF
TRBJ2-1,TRBV7-8,once,TRBD2,TGTGCCAGCAGTTTTGGCGGAGCGGGAAACTTCAATGAGCAGTTCTTC,CASSFGGAGNFNEQFF
TRBJ2-6,TRBV29-1,-,-,TGCAGCGTTGGACTAGGGGGGGCCAACGTCCTGACTTTC,CSVGLGGANVLTF
TRBJ2-3,TRBV3-1,many,TRBD2,TGTGCCAGCAGCCACACTAGCGGGAACCCAAGAGATACGCAGTATTTT,CASSHTSGNPRDTQYF
TRBJ2-5,TRBV28,many,TRBD1,TGTGCCAGCAGTACAGGGGGCCAGACCCAGTACTTC,CASSTGGQTQYF
TRBJ2-2,TRBV18,many,-,TGTGCCAGCTCAACGAACACCGGGGAGCTGTTTTTT,CASSTNTGELFF
TRBJ2-2,TRBV12-3/TRBV12-4,-,TRBD2,TGTGCCAGCAGTTCGTCCGGGACTAGTCCTAGCACCGGGGAGCTGTTTTTT,CASSSSGTSPSTGELFF
TRBJ2-7,TRBV3-1,many,TRBD2,TGTGCCAGCAGCCCGGGACTAGCGGGAGGGCCGATGAGATACGAGCAGTACTTC,CASSPGLAGGPMRYEQYF
TRBJ1-2,TRBV3-1,many,-,TGTGCCAGCAGCCAAGGATCCTCTAACTATGGCTACACCTTC,CASSQGSSNYGYTF
TRBJ2-7,TRBV20-1,few,TRBD1,TGCAGTGCTAGAACCGGGACAGGGGACTACGAGCAGTACTTC,CSARTGTGDYEQYF
TRBJ2-7,TRBV28,-,-,TGTGCCAGCACCCCTGGAGGGAAGGCGCAGTACTTC,CASTPGGKAQYF
TRBJ1-5,TRBV7-3,-,TRBD1,TGTGCCAGCAGTTCCGACAGGGGTAGACAGCCCCAGCATTTT,CASSSDRGRQPQHF
TRBJ2-1,TRBV24-1,few,TRBD2,TGTGCCACCAGTGACACGGGACTAGCGGGATCCTATGAGCAGTTCTTC,CATSDTGLAGSYEQFF
TRBJ2-7,TRBV19,-,-,TGTGCCAGTAGTCCCCAGACCAGCTCCTACGAGCAGTACTTC,CASSPQTSSYEQYF
TRBJ2-1,TRBV19,-,-,TGTGCCAGTACCCTCAACGCGGGGAGCACCAATGAGCAGTTCTTC,CASTLNAGSTNEQFF
TRBJ2-2,TRBV27,-,-,TGTGCCAGCAGTTTGAGGCGGGATCCGCGGGCCGGGGAGCTGTTTTTT,CASSLRRDPRAGELFF
TRBJ2-7,TRBV6-1,-,-,TGTGTACACGATGAGCAGTACTTC,CVHDEQYF